This is a list of T cell receptor beta chains from one sample in a study of human T cells and chemical hapten exposure. TCRdb analysed the RACE reads with MiXCR anew, one entry per CDR3 protein. The sample records about 82,000 distinct CDR3 sequences, about 6.3% being singletons. The sequencing here drew on whole blood, taken in connection with sensitization to the hapten diphenylcyclopropenone (DPC). The receptor source for this set is a woman in her twenties or thirties with alopecia areata. Some clones in this sample may be carry-over from other donors' samples. Both conserved end residues are part of each CDR3. A D gene is named only where the DNA matches it firmly. Size tells how often a clone was seen (once, few, many) or the class of an expanded clone, and some rows leave it out.

v_call	clone_size	d_call	j_call	cdr3_aa	cdr3_nt
TRBV5-1	many	TRBD1	TRBJ2-3	CASSLSGQGATDTQYF	TGCGCCAGCAGCTTGAGTGGCCAGGGGGCCACAGATACGCAGTATTTT
TRBV7-9	many	NA	TRBJ2-7	CASSSVGYEQYF	TGTGCCAGCAGCTCCGTTGGGTACGAGCAGTACTTC
TRBV3-1	many	NA	TRBJ1-4	CASSQGLGSNEKLFF	TGTGCCAGCAGCCAAGGGTTGGGGAGTAATGAAAAACTGTTTTTT
TRBV20-1	many	NA	TRBJ1-5	CSARGRSERQPQHF	TGCAGTGCTAGAGGCCGGAGCGAACGACAGCCCCAGCATTTT
TRBV12-3/TRBV12-4	many	NA	TRBJ2-3	CASSFLTTDTQYF	TGTGCCAGCAGTTTTCTAACAACAGATACGCAGTATTTT
TRBV3-1	many	NA	TRBJ2-5	CASSHRRGPETQYF	TGTGCCAGCAGCCACCGACGCGGACCAGAGACCCAGTACTTC
TRBV18	many	TRBD1	TRBJ2-4	CASSPPGDSIAKNIQYF	TGTGCCAGCTCACCACCGGGGGACAGCATAGCCAAAAACATTCAGTACTTC
TRBV11-2	many	TRBD1	TRBJ2-7	CASSLESGQGAGEQYF	TGTGCCAGCAGCCTAGAGTCGGGACAGGGGGCGGGCGAGCAGTACTTC
TRBV20-1	few	NA	TRBJ2-7	CSARVEQGKVNEQYF	TGCAGTGCTAGAGTGGAACAGGGAAAGGTGAACGAGCAGTACTTC
TRBV7-6	few	NA	TRBJ2-1	CASRLGGGANEQFF	TGTGCCAGCAGACTTGGGGGGGGGGCCAATGAGCAGTTCTTC
TRBV2	many	NA	TRBJ1-4	CASRDTGLRGEKLFF	TGTGCCAGCAGGGATACCGGCCTAAGAGGTGAAAAACTGTTTTTT
TRBV5-5	many	NA	TRBJ2-3	CASSPPVVGTDTQYF	TGTGCCAGCAGCCCCCCGGTGGTAGGCACAGATACGCAGTATTTT
TRBV20-1	many	TRBD2	TRBJ2-3	CSATGLASTPDTQYF	TGCAGTGCTACAGGACTAGCCTCCACCCCAGATACGCAGTATTTT
TRBV6-5	many	TRBD2	TRBJ2-2	CASSYSWTSGELFF	TGTGCCAGCAGTTACTCTTGGACTAGCGGGGAGCTGTTTTTT
TRBV4-1	many	NA	TRBJ2-1	CASSQDGVGRNEQFF	TGCGCCAGCAGCCAAGATGGTGTCGGTAGGAATGAGCAGTTCTTC
TRBV29-1	NA	NA	TRBJ1-4	CSVYRDSTNEKLFF	TGCAGCGTGTACAGGGACTCAACTAATGAAAAACTGTTTTTT
TRBV3-1	many	NA	TRBJ1-2	CASSQTGRDDYGYTF	TGTGCCAGCAGCCAAACTGGACGGGACGACTATGGCTACACCTTC
TRBV6-1	NA	NA	TRBJ1-2	CASSREIIGYTF	TGTGCCAGCAGCAGGGAAATAATTGGCTACACCTTC
TRBV20-1	many	NA	TRBJ2-7	CSARVAGYLEQYF	TGCAGTGCTAGAGTTGCGGGGTACTTGGAGCAGTACTTC
TRBV6-2/TRBV6-3	many	NA	TRBJ1-1	CASKNLDSLTEAFF	TGTGCCAGCAAAAATCTGGACTCGTTAACTGAAGCTTTCTTT
TRBV29-1	few	TRBD1	TRBJ2-7	CSVGTGAPYEQYF	TGCAGCGTTGGGACAGGGGCCCCCTACGAGCAGTACTTC
TRBV7-8	many	NA	TRBJ2-1	CASSLEAGRGNNEQFF	TGTGCCAGCAGCTTAGAAGCGGGCAGGGGGAACAATGAGCAGTTCTTC
TRBV9	many	TRBD2	TRBJ2-1	CASSAPTSGGAQYNEQFF	TGTGCCAGCAGCGCCCCTACTAGCGGGGGGGCGCAATACAATGAGCAGTTCTTC
TRBV18	few	NA	TRBJ1-4	CASSNGNEKLFF	TGTGCCAGCTCAAACGGAAATGAAAAACTGTTTTTT
TRBV7-8	many	TRBD1	TRBJ2-7	CASSLVGQGYEQYF	TGTGCCAGCAGCTTAGTCGGACAGGGGTACGAGCAGTACTTC
TRBV20-1	NA	NA	TRBJ2-7	CSANSGQGEQYF	TGCAGTGCTAACAGCGGCCAAGGCGAGCAGTACTTC
TRBV7-2	few	NA	TRBJ1-5	CASSLGVGRDQPQHF	TGTGCCAGCAGCTTAGGGGTTGGGCGCGATCAGCCCCAGCATTTT
TRBV9	many	NA	TRBJ1-6	CASSAEGLTNSPLHF	TGTGCCAGCAGCGCAGAGGGGCTGACCAATTCACCCCTCCACTTT
TRBV7-9	few	NA	TRBJ1-2	CASSIGPLNYGYTF	TGTGCCAGCAGCATTGGACCTCTCAACTATGGCTACACCTTC
TRBV7-9	many	TRBD1	TRBJ1-6	CASSSLQASTGTNSPLHF	TGTGCCAGCAGCTCCCTCCAAGCTTCGACAGGGACCAATTCACCCCTCCACTTT
TRBV3-1	many	TRBD2	TRBJ2-3	CASSQVRSLPGLAADTQYF	TGTGCCAGCAGCCAAGTTCGATCCCTCCCCGGACTAGCGGCAGATACGCAGTATTTT
TRBV20-1	many	NA	TRBJ2-7	CSARTLSYRDGEQYF	TGCAGTGCTAGAACTCTAAGCTACCGGGACGGGGAGCAGTACTTC
TRBV15	NA	TRBD2	TRBJ2-1	CATSRDWARGGANNEQFF	TGTGCCACCAGCAGAGACTGGGCACGGGGGGGGGCCAACAATGAGCAGTTCTTC